Below, one TCR beta chain is given with its context. The antigen remains undetermined. This entry is derived from a study of OX40 agonist ivuxolimab in advanced cancers. Blood got drawn at baseline, again on cycle 4 day 1, and then on cycle 7 day 1. Study-level findings and limits: Mean expanded clone counts were higher in CD8+ than CD4+ T cells. Low normalized T-cell clonal expansion was also seen in some nonresponders. At doses 0.1 to 3.0 mg/kg, CD4+ and CD8+ clones expanded.

Assay: immunoSEQ multiplex PCR; the TCRdb copy retains only in-frame clones and omits some. The sample has about 31,000 clones, more than 75% seen once. The material sequenced was CD4+ or CD8+ T cells sorted from blood, taken in a trial of the OX40 agonist ivuxolimab. The clonotype originates from an adult with an advanced solid tumor such as melanoma, head and neck, liver or kidney cancer.

The CDR3 nucleotides read TGTGCCAGCAGCTTAGAATCCCTGACAGGGTGGGAGACCCAGTACTTC. Amino acid sequence: CASSLESLTGWETQYF. The V and J genes are TRBV7-9 and TRBJ2-5; 7 bases are a match to TRBD1. Germline trimming cut 1 base from V and 5 bases from J; bases unmatched to any gene: 10. The CDR3 has 16 amino acids. CDR1 SEHNR and CDR2 FQNEAQ come from the germline V gene (reference sequence).